The 2 T cell receptor beta chains below were found in one sample sequenced in a study of T cell responses to AZD1222 COVID-19 vaccine. Method: immunoSEQ multiplex PCR; TCRdb's copy keeps in-frame clones and lacks some. The data hold approximately 90,000 clones, with 90% observed a single time. The material was peripheral blood, obtained on day 0 of AZD1222 vaccination. The receptor set was obtained from an adult in good health.

This clone was observed a handful of times. The rearrangement joins TRBV7-2 to TRBJ1-2; 7 bases are a match to TRBD1. In germline, CDR1 is SGHTA, CDR2 FQGNSA. After removal of 7 bases from V and 4 bases from J, the junction contained 12 bases not matched to a gene. CDR3 length equals 15 residues. CDR3 bases: TGTGCCAGCACCTTGAGGGCAGGGGGACTCTATGGCTACACCTTC. It specifies CASTLRAGGLYGYTF.

This clone appeared once. V and J are TRBV5-1 and TRBJ1-1; TRBD1 matches 8 bases. V was pared by 1 base and J by 8 bases, with 10 bases of the junction left unmatched. Germline V lookup: CDR1 SGHRS, CDR2 YFSETQ. The CDR3 extends over 15 amino acids. CDR3 DNA sequence: TGCGCCAGCAGCTTGTTTCCAGGGGGCGGCTCGGAAGCTTTCTTT. Encoded protein: CASSLFPGGGSEAFF.